This T cell receptor (beta chain) was captured in a study of OX40 agonist ivuxolimab in advanced cancers. Study background: Patients took ivuxolimab, an agonistic anti-OX40 (CD134) antibody. Cohort: more than 75% men, mean age 60, aged roughly 23 to 79. Of the participants, around 43% had some prior anti-PD-1, anti-PD-L1 or anti-CTLA-4 therapy, which was allowed.

V lost 0 bases to trimming and J lost 0 bases, with 12 bases between them. Germline V lookup: CDR1 SEHNR, CDR2 FQNEAQ (reference sequence). This CDR3 has 16 residues. The repertoire was sequenced with immunoSEQ multiplex PCR; TCRdb's copy has only in-frame clones and lacks some. The sample consists of 39,000 or so clones, about 90% of them appearing once. The receptor was derived from an adult with an advanced solid tumor such as melanoma, head and neck, liver or kidney cancer. This rearrangement joins TRBV7-9 to TRBJ2-7; TRBD2 is a possible D gene (6 bases). The sequenced sample was CD4+ or CD8+ T cells sorted from blood, obtained in a trial of the OX40 agonist ivuxolimab. The CDR3 coding sequence is TGTGCCAGCAGCTTAGCGCGTGGGACTTACTCCTACGAGCAGTACTTC. Translated: CASSLARGTYSYEQYF.